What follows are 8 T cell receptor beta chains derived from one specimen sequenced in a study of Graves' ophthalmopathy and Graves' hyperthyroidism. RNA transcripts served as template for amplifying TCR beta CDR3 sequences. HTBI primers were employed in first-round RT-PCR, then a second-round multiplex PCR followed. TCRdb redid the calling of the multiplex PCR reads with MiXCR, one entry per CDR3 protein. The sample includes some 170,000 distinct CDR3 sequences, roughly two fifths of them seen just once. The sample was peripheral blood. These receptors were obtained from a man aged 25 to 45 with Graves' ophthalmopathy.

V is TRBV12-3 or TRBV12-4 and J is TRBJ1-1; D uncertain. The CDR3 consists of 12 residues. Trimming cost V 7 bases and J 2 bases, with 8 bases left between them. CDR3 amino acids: CASILKNTEAFF. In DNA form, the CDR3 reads TGTGCCAGCATTCTCAAAAACACTGAAGCTTTCTTT.

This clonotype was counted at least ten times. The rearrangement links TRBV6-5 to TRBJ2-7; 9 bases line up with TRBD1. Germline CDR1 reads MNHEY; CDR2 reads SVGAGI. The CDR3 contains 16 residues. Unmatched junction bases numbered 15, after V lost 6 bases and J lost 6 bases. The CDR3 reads CASSLGTGMRLAEQYF. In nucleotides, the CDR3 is TGTGCCAGCAGCCTCGGGACAGGGATGAGATTGGCCGAGCAGTACTTC.

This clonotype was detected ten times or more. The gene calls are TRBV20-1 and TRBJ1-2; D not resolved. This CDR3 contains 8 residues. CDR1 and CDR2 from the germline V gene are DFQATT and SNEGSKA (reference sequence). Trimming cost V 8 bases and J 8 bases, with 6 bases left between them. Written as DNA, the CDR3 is TGCAGTCCGACCGGCTACACCTTC. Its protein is CSPTGYTF.

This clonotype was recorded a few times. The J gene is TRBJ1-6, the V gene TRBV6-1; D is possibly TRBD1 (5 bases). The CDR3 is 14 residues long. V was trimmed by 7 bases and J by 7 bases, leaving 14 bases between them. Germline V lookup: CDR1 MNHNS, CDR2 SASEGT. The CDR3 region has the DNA TGTGCCAGCACCCCCGTGGGGGGGAATTCACCCCTCCACTTT. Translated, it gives CASTPVGGNSPLHF.

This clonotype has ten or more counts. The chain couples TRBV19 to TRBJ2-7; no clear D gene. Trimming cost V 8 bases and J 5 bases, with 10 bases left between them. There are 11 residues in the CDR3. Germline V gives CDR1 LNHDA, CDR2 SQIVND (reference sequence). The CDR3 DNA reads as TGTGCCAGTTCCCCCGAGGACGAGCAGTACTTC. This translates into CASSPEDEQYF.

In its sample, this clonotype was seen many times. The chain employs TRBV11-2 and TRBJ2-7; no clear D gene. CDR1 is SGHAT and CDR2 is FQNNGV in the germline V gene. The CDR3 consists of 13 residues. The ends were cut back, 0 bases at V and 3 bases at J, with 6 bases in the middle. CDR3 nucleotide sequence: TGTGCCAGCAGCTTAGACCCGATCTACGAGCAGTACTTC. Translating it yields CASSLDPIYEQYF.

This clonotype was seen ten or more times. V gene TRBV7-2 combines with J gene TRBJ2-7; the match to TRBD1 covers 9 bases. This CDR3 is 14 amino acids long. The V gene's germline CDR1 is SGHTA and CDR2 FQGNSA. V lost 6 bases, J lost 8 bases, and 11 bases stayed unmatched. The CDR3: CASRRTRTGEKQYF. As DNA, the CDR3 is TGTGCCAGCAGGCGTACACGGACAGGGGAGAAGCAGTACTTC.

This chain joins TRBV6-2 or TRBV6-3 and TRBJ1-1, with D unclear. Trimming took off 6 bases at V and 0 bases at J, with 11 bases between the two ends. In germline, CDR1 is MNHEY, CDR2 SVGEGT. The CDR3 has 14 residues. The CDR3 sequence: CASRRHGVNTEAFF. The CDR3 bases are TGTGCCAGCAGGCGGCACGGCGTGAACACTGAAGCTTTCTTT.